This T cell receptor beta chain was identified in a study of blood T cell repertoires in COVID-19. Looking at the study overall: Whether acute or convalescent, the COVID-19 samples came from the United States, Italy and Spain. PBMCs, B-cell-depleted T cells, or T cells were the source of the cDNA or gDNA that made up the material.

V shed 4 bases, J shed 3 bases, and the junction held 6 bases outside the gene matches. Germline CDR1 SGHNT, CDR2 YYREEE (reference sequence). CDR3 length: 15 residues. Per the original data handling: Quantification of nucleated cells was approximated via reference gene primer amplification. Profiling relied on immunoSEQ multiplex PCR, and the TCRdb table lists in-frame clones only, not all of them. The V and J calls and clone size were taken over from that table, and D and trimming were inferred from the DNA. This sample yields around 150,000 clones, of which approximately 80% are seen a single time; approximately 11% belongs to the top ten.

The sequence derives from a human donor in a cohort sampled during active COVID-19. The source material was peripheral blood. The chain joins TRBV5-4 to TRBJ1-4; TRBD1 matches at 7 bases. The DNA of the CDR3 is TGTGCCAGCAGCGCCACAGGGGATTCTAATGAAAAACTGTTTTTT. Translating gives CASSATGDSNEKLFF.